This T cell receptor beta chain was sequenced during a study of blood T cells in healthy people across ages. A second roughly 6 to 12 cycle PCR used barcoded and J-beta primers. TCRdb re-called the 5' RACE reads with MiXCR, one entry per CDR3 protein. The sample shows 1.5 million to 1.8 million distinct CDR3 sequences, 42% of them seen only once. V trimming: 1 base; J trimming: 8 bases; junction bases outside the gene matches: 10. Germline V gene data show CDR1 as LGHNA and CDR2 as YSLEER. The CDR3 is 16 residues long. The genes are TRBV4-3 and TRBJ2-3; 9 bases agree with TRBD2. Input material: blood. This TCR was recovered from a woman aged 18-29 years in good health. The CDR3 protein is CASSQAPPSGGLTQYF. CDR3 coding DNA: TGCGCCAGCAGCCAAGCCCCGCCAAGCGGGGGGCTTACGCAGTATTTT.